This T cell receptor (beta chain) was sequenced in a study of technical replicates of blood from a handful of donors. Some clones are missing from TCRdb's copy, which holds only in-frame ones; the method was immunoSEQ multiplex PCR. The data show 65,000 to 90,000 clones, about 90% seen once. The ends were cut back, 6 bases at V and 7 bases at J, with 12 bases in the middle. This CDR3 has 12 residues. From germline, CDR1 is SGHNT and CDR2 YENEEA. This clonotype was obtained from a human donor in good health. The sample comprised T cells isolated from PBMCs. The chain employs TRBV11-3 and TRBJ1-1; possible D gene TRBD1, 6 bases. CDR3 sequence: CASSWDNLEAFF. The DNA of the CDR3 is TGTGCCAGCAGTTGGGACAACCTTGAAGCTTTCTTT.